The rows below give T cell receptor beta chains drawn from one sample of a study of CD8 T cells in Susac syndrome. TCRdb re-called the immunoSEQ multiplex PCR reads through MiXCR, storing one row per CDR3 protein. The sample lists under 550,000 distinct CDR3 sequences; around 83% were seen once. What was sequenced was CD8+ T cells from PBMCs. The receptor source for this set is a human donor with multiple sclerosis. Each CDR3 is given with its conserved first and last residue. The order of the fields is V gene, J gene, CDR3 length, D gene, clone size, CDR3 DNA, CDR3 protein. D genes are given only for firm matches. The listing skips clone size in some rows; elsewhere it reads once, few, many or a size class.

TRBV13	TRBJ2-5	17	TRBD2	.	TGTGCCAGCAGCTTCCGACTAGCGGGGGATATCGGAGAGACCCAGTACTTC	CASSFRLAGDIGETQYF
TRBV6-1	TRBJ2-7	11	.	few	TGTGCCAGCTGGGGGGCCTACGAGCAGTACTTC	CASWGAYEQYF
TRBV27	TRBJ2-1	14	.	.	TGTGCCAGCAGTTTCCCAGATTCAACATATGAGCAGTTCTTC	CASSFPDSTYEQFF
TRBV12-5	TRBJ1-2	12	.	.	TGTGCTAGTGGTCCATCCGGGGGCAGATACACCTTC	CASGPSGGRYTF
TRBV15	TRBJ2-5	14	.	.	TGTGCCACCAGATTGTGGGGGGCTCAAGAGACCCAGTACTTC	CATRLWGAQETQYF
TRBV27	TRBJ2-1	14	.	.	TGTGCCAGCAGTTTAGACAGCGATTACAATGAGCAGTTCTTC	CASSLDSDYNEQFF
TRBV6-5	TRBJ1-4	14	.	.	TGTGCCAGCAACCAGGGGCCAACTAATGAAAAACTGTTTTTT	CASNQGPTNEKLFF
TRBV30	TRBJ1-5	14	.	.	TGTGCCTGGAGGGGACCATATAGCAATCAGCCCCAGCATTTT	CAWRGPYSNQPQHF
TRBV13	TRBJ2-1	16	.	.	TGTGCCAGCAGCTTCGGACCCAGCCTAGGAGGAAATGAGCAGTTCTTC	CASSFGPSLGGNEQFF
TRBV29-1	TRBJ1-1	14	.	.	TGCAGCGTTAGGGACGGTTCCATGAACACTGAAGCTTTCTTT	CSVRDGSMNTEAFF
TRBV27	TRBJ2-7	14	.	.	TGTGCCAGCAGTTTAAGGGGCACAAACTACGAGCAGTACTTC	CASSLRGTNYEQYF
TRBV5-6	TRBJ2-4	12	.	.	TGTGCCAGCAGCTTGGATCCCAACATTCAGTACTTC	CASSLDPNIQYF
TRBV9	TRBJ2-1	12	.	.	TGTGCCAGCAGCCCCCCCGTGAGTGAGCAGTTCTTC	CASSPPVSEQFF
TRBV5-6	TRBJ2-7	13	.	.	TGTGCCAGCAGCTTGGGCAGGGCGGGTGAGCAGTACTTC	CASSLGRAGEQYF
TRBV6-2/TRBV6-3	TRBJ2-1	15	.	.	TGTGCCAGCAGTTACTCGCCAGGGGGGGGCAATGAGCAGTTCTTC	CASSYSPGGGNEQFF
TRBV20-1	TRBJ2-1	13	.	.	TGCAGTGCTAGGGGACGGACCGACAATGAGCAGTTCTTC	CSARGRTDNEQFF
TRBV28	TRBJ1-5	14	TRBD1	.	TGTGCCAGCAGTACGGGACAGGGCAATCAGCCCCAGCATTTT	CASSTGQGNQPQHF
TRBV5-5	TRBJ1-1	14	.	.	TGTGCCAGCAGCTACTCGGACGCGAACACTGAAGCTTTCTTT	CASSYSDANTEAFF
TRBV28	TRBJ2-3	17	.	.	TGTGCCAGCAGTTTAGGCGGGACCCTAATCACCACAGATACGCAGTATTTT	CASSLGGTLITTDTQYF
TRBV6-2/TRBV6-3	TRBJ2-2	12	.	.	TGTGCCAGCAGTTCCGGGGCCGGGGAGCTGTTTTTT	CASSSGAGELFF
TRBV29-1	TRBJ2-7	11	.	once	TGCAGCGTCAGTTCAGGCTACGAGCAGTACTTC	CSVSSGYEQYF
TRBV3-1	TRBJ2-5	16	TRBD2	.	TGTGCCAGCAGCCAACCCCGGACTAGCGGGGAGGAGACCCAGTACTTC	CASSQPRTSGEETQYF